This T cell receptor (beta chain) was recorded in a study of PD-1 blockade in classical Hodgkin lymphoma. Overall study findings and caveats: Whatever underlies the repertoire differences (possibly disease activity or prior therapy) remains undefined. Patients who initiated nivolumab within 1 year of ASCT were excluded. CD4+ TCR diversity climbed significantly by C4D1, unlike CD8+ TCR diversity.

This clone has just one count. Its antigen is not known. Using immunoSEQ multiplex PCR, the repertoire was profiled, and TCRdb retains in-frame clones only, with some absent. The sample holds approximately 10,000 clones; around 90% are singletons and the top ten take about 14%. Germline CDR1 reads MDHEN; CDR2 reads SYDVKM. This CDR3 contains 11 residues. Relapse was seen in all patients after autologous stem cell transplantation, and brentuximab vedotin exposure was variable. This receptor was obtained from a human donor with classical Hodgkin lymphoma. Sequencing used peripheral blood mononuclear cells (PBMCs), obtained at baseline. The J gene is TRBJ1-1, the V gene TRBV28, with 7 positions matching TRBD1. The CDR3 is CATGLNTEAFF. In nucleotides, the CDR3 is TGTGCGACAGGGTTGAACACTGAAGCTTTCTTT.